This T cell receptor beta chain is from a study of spatial heterogeneity in lung cancer. TCRdb reprocessed the 5' RACE reads with MiXCR, giving one entry per CDR3 protein. The sample consists of about 92,000 distinct CDR3 sequences, about 12% of them appearing once. Stated time point: sample taken at primary tumor resection. Unsorted tumor, nontumor lung tissue or cryopreserved PBMC supplied the whole RNA. V dropped 4 bases and J dropped 0 bases, with 12 bases sitting between them. CDR3 length: 15 amino acids. Germline lookup yields CDR1 SGHTA and CDR2 FQGTGA. This clonotype has a handful of counts. The clonotype originates from a male donor with early-stage non-small cell lung cancer. The V gene is TRBV7-3, the J gene TRBJ1-1; D not resolved. Material: PBMCs, obtained at surgery. The CDR3 DNA reads as TGTGCCAGCAGCTCTGGGCGTGATCTGAACACTGAAGCTTTCTTT. Residues: CASSSGRDLNTEAFF.